This T cell receptor (beta chain) was retrieved from a study of long-term antiretroviral therapy in people with HIV. Study results and limitations: Patients on ART gained diversity, which nonetheless stayed below transplant donor controls. Across all time points, the repertoire was dominated by clones that expanded before ART.

Worth noting for this clone: No antigen is known for it.

Investigators performed immunoSEQ version v3.0 at survey level. Assay used: immunoSEQ multiplex PCR; TCRdb lists only in-frame clones, some missing. The table lists 34,000 or so clones, 94% of them singletons. The CDR3 sequence is 15 residues long. CDR1 and CDR2 from the germline V gene are SGHRS and YFSETQ. Trimming left V 0 bases short and J 2 bases short, with 11 bases between. Sequencing used unsorted PBMCs, obtained about 5.1 years after starting antiretroviral therapy. The J gene is TRBJ2-5, the V gene TRBV5-1; tentative D call: TRBD2 (5 bases). The receptor comes from a woman between 45 and 65 years old with HIV. The CDR3, as DNA: TGCGCCAGCAGCTTGGCAGCGGCGAAGCAAGAGACCCAGTACTTC. The encoded protein is CASSLAAAKQETQYF.